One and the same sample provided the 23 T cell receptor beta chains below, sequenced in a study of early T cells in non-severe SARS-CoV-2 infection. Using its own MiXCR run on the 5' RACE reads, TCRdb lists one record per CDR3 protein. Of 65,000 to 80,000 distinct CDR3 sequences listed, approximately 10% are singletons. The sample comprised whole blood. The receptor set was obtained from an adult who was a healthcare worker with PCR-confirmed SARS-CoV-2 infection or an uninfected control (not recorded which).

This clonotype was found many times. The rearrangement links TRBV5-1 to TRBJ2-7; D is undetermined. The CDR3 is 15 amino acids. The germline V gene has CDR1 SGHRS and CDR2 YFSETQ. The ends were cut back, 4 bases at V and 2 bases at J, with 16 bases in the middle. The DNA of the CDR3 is TGCGCCAGCAGCCTCGGTCCAAGGCTCCCCTACGAGCAGTACTTC. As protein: CASSLGPRLPYEQYF.

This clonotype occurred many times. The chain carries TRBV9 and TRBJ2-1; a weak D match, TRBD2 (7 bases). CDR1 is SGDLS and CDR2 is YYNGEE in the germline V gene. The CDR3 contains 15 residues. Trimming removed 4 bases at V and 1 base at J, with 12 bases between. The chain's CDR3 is CASSPQGGSYNEQFF. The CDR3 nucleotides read TGTGCCAGCAGCCCACAGGGAGGGTCCTACAATGAGCAGTTCTTC. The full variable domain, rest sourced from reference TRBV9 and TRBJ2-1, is DSGVTQTPKHLITATGQRVTLRCSPRSGDLSVYWYQQSLDQGLQFLIQYYNGEERAKGNILERFSAQQFPDLHSELNLSSLELGDSALYFCASSPQGGSYNEQFFGPGTRLTVL.

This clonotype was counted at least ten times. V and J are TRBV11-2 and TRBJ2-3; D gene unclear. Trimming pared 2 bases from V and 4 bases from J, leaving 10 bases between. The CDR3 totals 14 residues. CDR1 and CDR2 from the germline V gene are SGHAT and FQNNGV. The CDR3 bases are TGTGCCAGCAGCTTAATCTCTTACGCAGATACGCAGTATTTT. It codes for CASSLISYADTQYF.

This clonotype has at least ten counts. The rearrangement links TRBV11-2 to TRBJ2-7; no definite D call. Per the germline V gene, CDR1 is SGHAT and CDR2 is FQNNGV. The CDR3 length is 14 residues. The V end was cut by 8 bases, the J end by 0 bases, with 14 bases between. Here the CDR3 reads CASGSGVTSYEQYF. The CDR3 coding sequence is TGTGCCAGCGGCTCCGGTGTGACCTCCTACGAGCAGTACTTC.

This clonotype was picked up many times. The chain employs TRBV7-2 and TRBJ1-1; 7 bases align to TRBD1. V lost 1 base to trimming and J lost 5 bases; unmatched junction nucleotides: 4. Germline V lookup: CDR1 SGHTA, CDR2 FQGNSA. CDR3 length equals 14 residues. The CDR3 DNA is TGTGCCAGCAGCTTAGACCGCAGGGGGACTGAAGCTTTCTTT. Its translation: CASSLDRRGTEAFF.

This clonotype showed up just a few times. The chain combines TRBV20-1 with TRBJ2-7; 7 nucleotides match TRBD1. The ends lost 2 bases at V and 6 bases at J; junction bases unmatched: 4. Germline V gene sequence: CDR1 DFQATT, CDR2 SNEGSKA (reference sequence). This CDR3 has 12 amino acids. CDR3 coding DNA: TGCAGTGCTAGACAGGGGGAACGCGAGCAGTACTTC. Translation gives CSARQGEREQYF.

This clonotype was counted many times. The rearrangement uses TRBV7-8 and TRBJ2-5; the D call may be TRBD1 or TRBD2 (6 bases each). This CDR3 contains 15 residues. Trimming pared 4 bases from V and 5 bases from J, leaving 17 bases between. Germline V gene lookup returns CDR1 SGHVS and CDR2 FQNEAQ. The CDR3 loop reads CASSWGAGYHETQYF. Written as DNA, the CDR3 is TGTGCCAGCAGCTGGGGGGCGGGCTATCACGAGACCCAGTACTTC.

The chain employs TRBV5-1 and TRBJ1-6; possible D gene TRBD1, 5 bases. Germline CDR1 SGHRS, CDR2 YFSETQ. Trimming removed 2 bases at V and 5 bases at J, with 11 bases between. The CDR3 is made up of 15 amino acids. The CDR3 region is CASSFSGGDNSPLHF. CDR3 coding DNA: TGCGCCAGCAGCTTCTCGGGGGGAGATAATTCACCCCTCCACTTT.

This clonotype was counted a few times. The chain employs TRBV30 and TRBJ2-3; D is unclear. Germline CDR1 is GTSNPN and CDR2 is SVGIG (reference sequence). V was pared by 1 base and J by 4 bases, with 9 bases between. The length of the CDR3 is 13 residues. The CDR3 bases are TGTGCCTGGAGTGGGTCCAGTGCAGATACGCAGTATTTT. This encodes CAWSGSSADTQYF.

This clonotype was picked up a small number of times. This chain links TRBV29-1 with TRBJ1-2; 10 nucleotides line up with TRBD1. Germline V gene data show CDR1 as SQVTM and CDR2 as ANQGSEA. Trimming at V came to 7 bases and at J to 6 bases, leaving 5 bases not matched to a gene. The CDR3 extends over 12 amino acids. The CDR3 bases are TGCAGCGCTGGGACAGGGGTTGATGGCTACACCTTC. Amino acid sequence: CSAGTGVDGYTF.

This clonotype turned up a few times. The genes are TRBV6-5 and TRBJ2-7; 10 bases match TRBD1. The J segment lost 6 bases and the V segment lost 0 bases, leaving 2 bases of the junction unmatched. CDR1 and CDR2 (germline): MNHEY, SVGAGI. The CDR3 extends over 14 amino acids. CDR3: CASSYSGTGVEQYF. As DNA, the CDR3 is TGTGCCAGCAGTTACTCAGGGACAGGGGTCGAGCAGTACTTC.

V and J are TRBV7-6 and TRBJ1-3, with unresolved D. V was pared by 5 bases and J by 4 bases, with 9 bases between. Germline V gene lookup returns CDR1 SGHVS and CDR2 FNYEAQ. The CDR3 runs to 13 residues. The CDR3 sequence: CASSGEAGNTIYF. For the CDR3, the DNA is TGTGCCAGCAGCGGGGAGGCGGGAAACACCATATATTTT.

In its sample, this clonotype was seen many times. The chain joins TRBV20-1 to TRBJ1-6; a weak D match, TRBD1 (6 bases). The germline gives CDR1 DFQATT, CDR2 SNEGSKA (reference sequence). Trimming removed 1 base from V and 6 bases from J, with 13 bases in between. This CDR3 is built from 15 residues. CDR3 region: CSARGGDTLNSPLHF. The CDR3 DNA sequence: TGCAGTGCTAGAGGAGGGGACACTCTTAATTCACCCCTCCACTTT.

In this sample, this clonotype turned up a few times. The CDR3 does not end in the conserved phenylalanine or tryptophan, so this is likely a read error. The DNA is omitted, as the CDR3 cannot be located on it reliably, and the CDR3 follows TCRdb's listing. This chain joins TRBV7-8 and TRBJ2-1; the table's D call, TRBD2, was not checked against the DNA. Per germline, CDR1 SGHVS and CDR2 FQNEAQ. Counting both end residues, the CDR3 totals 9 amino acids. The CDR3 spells CASSLVGPG.

CDR3 coding DNA: TGTGCCACCAGCACCTTCGGGCCAGATACGCAGTATTTT. Its protein is CATSTFGPDTQYF. The V and J genes are TRBV15 and TRBJ2-3; D uncertain. Germline values: CDR1 LNHNV, CDR2 YYDKDF (reference sequence). Trimming took off 4 bases at V and 4 bases at J, with 9 bases between the two ends. The CDR3 consists of 13 residues.

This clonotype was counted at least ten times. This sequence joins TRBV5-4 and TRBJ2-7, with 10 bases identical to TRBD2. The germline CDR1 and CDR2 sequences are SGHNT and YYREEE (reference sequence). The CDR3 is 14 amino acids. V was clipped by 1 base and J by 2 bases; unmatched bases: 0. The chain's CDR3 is CASSLTSGAYEQYF. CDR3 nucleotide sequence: TGTGCCAGCAGCTTGACTAGCGGGGCCTACGAGCAGTACTTC.

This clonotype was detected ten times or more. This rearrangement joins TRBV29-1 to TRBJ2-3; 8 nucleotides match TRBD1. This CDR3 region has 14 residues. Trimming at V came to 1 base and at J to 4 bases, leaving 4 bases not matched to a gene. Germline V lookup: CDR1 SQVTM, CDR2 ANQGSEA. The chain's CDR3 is CSVEGRGRSDTQYF. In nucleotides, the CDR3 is TGCAGCGTTGAAGGCAGGGGGCGATCAGATACGCAGTATTTT.

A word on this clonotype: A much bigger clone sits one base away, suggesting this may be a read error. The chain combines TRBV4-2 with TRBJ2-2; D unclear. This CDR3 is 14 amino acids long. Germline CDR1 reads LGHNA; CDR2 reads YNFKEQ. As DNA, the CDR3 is TGTGTCAGCAGCCAAGAGTACAGCACCGGGGAGCTGTTTTTT. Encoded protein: CVSSQEYSTGELFF.

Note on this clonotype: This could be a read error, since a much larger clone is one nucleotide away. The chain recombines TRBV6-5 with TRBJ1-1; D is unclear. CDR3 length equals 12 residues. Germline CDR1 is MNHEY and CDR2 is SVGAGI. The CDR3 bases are TGTGCCAGCGGTTACGATAGCACTGAAGCTTTCTTT. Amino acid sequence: CASGYDSTEAFF.

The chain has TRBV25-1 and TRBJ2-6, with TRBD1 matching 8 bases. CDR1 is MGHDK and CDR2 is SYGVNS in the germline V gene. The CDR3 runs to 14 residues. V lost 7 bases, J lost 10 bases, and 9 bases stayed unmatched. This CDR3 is CASTWTGRSNVLTF. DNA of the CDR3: TGTGCCAGCACTTGGACAGGGAGGTCAAACGTCCTGACTTTC.

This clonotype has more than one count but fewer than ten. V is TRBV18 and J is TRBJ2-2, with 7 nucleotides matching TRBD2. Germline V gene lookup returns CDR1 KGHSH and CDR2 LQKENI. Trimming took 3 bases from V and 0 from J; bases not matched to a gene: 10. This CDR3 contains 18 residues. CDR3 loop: CASSPIISGGANTGELFF. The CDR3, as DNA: TGTGCCAGCTCACCCATCATCTCGGGGGGAGCGAACACCGGGGAGCTGTTTTTT.

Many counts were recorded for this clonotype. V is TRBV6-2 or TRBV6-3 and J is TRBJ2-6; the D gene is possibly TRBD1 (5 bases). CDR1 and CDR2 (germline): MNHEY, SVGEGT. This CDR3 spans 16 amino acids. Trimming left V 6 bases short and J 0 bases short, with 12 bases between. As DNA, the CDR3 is TGTGCCAGCAGAGTCTTAGGGGACTCTGGGGCCAACGTCCTGACTTTC. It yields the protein CASRVLGDSGANVLTF.

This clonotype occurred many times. CDR3 sequence (DNA): TGCGCCAGCAGCCCTCGACAGGGAGTGGGCACTGAAGCTTTCTTT. Amino acids: CASSPRQGVGTEAFF. The chain uses TRBV5-1 and TRBJ1-1, with 7 positions matching TRBD1. The CDR3 has 15 amino acids. The junction had 10 bases not matched to a gene; V was cut back by 4 bases and J by 4 bases. CDR1 is SGHRS and CDR2 is YFSETQ in the germline V gene.